This T cell receptor beta chain was sequenced in a study of cytomegalovirus exposure and HLA in healthy donors (dated by TCRdb to 2016 to 2017). Context from the whole study: An earlier analysis of some 600 of the donors reported approximately 300 Gb of sequence data and some 110 million unique TCR beta sequences obtained from approximately 180 million T cells. An early release covering 550 to 700 HLA-typed donors comprised about 310 gigabases of sequencing data and around 85 million unique TCR sequences. Among the roughly 370 genotyped donors, under 90% belonged to the genetic ancestry cluster associated with self-reported Caucasian donors. The study was designed to test whether signatures of past pathogen exposure could be identified by cataloging public T cell receptors. The study used immunosequencing to profile the T cell repertoires of 666 subjects and linked those repertoires to cytomegalovirus serostatus. Along with the approximately 700-subject first cohort, a separate validation cohort of over a hundred different subjects was used. The study combined high-throughput TCR immunosequencing, statistical association of individual TCRs with disease status, and machine learning to predict cytomegalovirus infection status. To study patterns of TCR occurrence, a later analysis re-analyzed previously published TCR beta repertoires from 550 to 800 donors and added high-resolution HLA genotyping. In the later analysis, no new phenotypic data were used to find candidate immune exposures; instead, reliance was placed on TCR beta sequences and their occurrence across donors. An earlier analysis of around 580 of the donors used high-throughput TCR beta sequencing to judge whether each TCR beta V gene segment behaved as functional or pseudogenic. Donor age, sex, ethnicity and CMV serostatus were compiled alongside the repertoire data. In a later genetic analysis, genome-wide SNP genotypes for about three fifths of the roughly 670 donors were used, and that subset was treated as a discovery cohort. All discovery cohort repertoires had been generated using a single sequencing platform. Both class I and class II loci were covered by HLA typing, at four-digit resolution. The number of typed donors differed by locus: roughly 620-630 for A, B, C, DRB1 and DQB1; approximately 530 for DQA1; 606 for DPA1; and around 450 for DPB1. Four or five DR-DQ haplotypes were handled as single units for association and clustering because linkage in the cohort was strong. Across around 400 genotyped donors of the cohort, an average of about 220,000 unique TCR beta nucleotide sequences per donor were sequenced, and roughly 20% of those sequences were non-productive.

The library was obtained by the immunoSEQ multiplex PCR assay. The multiplex PCR relied on a mix of 60 forward primers for TCR Vbeta segments and 13 reverse primers for TCR Jbeta segments. The CDR3 region of rearranged TCR beta genes was amplified from genomic DNA with a multiplex PCR assay. The amplified TCR beta libraries were sequenced on the Illumina HiSeq System as 87-base-pair reads. From the authors' description of their analysis: In a later analysis, 70 million to 95 million unique TCR beta chains were counted across the approximately 640 repertoires, and roughly 11 million of these chains were shared by at least two donors. To remove PCR and sequencing errors, raw reads were error-corrected and collapsed into unique sequences using a nearest-neighbor algorithm that merged closely related sequences. To assign V, D and J gene segments, CDR3 sequences were aligned to IMGT reference sequences. For a sequence to be retained, a match of at least six nucleotides to both a V gene segment and a J gene segment was required. A rearrangement was called productive if the CDR3 had no stop codons and remained in frame with V and J, and every other rearrangement was called non-productive. Following IMGT convention, CDR3 was defined as the stretch from the second conserved V-encoded cysteine to the conserved J-encoded phenylalanine. In an earlier analysis of 550 to 650 of the donors, sequences lacking an unambiguous match to a single V gene segment were excluded. In an earlier analysis of 587 of the donors, V segments were called functional above 56.7% productive rearrangements and were called segregating when the between-donor standard deviation exceeded 5%. A statistical classification framework was built to diagnose cytomegalovirus status from the catalog of TCR beta chain sequences. V and J gene assignment, in a later analysis, came from comparing TCR nucleotide sequences with IMGT/GENE-DB human TR gene sequences. A later analysis assigned CDR3 sequences and most-parsimonious VDJ recombination scenarios with the TCRdist pipeline. A later analysis defined each TCR beta chain by its CDR3 amino acid sequence plus V-gene family, and excluded reads lacking a unique V-gene family. As a way to deal with suspected cross-contamination and a sequencing artifact, a later analysis dropped under 600 nucleotide sequences that were highly shared and had low generation probability. A later analysis calculated a clonal expansion index for each public chain from normalized within-repertoire ranks of inferred template counts. A later analysis computed generation probabilities with a VDJ recombination model fitted to out-of-frame rearrangements, and checked the results against IGoR. In a later analysis, hypergeometric tests were used to score TCR-TCR, TCR-HLA and TCR-CMV co-occurrence, with a repertoire-size bias correction applied to TCR pairs. False discovery rates were estimated in a later analysis by permuting HLA or CMV assignments 20 times. In a later analysis, co-occurring TCRs were grouped with DBSCAN, and TCRdist sequence similarity was added when clustering was performed within HLA-allele-positive subsets. Co-occurrence clustering excluded repertoires with fewer than 30,000 or more than 120,000 public chains, plus five with anomalous nucleotide sharing. TCRdb stores this immuneACCESS table with in-frame sequences only. Part of the clones is absent; in the studies checked, under half of the shortfall reflects unresolved V genes, and no reason is known for the rest. V, J and clone size derive from that table, while D and trimming were established from the DNA sequence. Counted in this sample were 150,000 to 200,000 clones; about 81% of them appeared once. The top ten hold 2.2% of the sample.

Study-wide conclusions, independent of this receptor: Because the 87-base-pair reads could not distinguish some IMGT-functional V segments, including TRBV6-2 and TRBV6-3, those segments were excluded. This cohort had only TCR beta chains sequenced, and the lack of alpha or paired-chain data limited which features could be detected. At a false discovery rate of 0.05, a later analysis linked some 18,000 TCR beta sequences to specific HLA alleles. Compared with equally common non-associated chains, HLA-associated TCR beta chains in a later analysis were more clonally expanded and had lower generation probabilities. A later analysis found that most CMV-associated TCR beta chains appeared HLA-restricted, with HLA associations seemingly driven largely by CMV exposure. A later genetic analysis associated a missense DCLRE1C variant with V-gene and J-gene trimming of TCR beta chains, and an independent cohort replicated the association. An earlier analysis of around 600 of the donors showed that most TCR beta V segments appeared in productive rearrangements either about 87% or about 30% of the time, which broadly matched IMGT annotations. A later analysis reported that several top co-occurrence clusters appeared linked to parvovirus B19, influenza, CMV and Epstein-Barr virus. Because some donors lacked HLA typing at each locus, the association tests relied only on the typed subset. Because counts were too low, some 17 rarely observed V segments, including chromosome 9 orphons, were excluded from the earlier analysis of about 500 of the donors. Correlated functional status among segregating V segments might reflect linkage disequilibrium, but an unknown experimental factor could not be ruled out. Most TCR sequences were seen in very few donors, while some public TCRs were found in many individuals. In a later analysis, TCR association rates were found to vary across HLA loci, with the most associated TCRs seen for DRB1 alleles and the fewest for HLA-C alleles. Assigning TCR associations to individual alleles was difficult when HLA alleles, especially DR and DQ, strongly co-occurred. A further reported finding was that TCR beta sequences accurately predicted the HLA-A and HLA-B alleles for most subjects in the first cohort. Cytomegalovirus status was reported to be diagnosed by the classifier with high specificity and sensitivity in both the original and validation cohorts. The sequencing pipeline was judged likely to have produced a cluster of highly shared sequence variants as a technical artifact. It was suggested by the authors that the approach could potentially be generalized to other disease states and immunological phenotypes. Compared with the roughly 700-donor mean, donors in an Asian-associated ancestry cluster had fewer N-insertions in productive TCRs, according to a later genetic analysis. In vitro tests confirmed that a few of the cytomegalovirus-associated TCR beta chains recognize cytomegalovirus antigens. The only immune exposure information available for the cohort was CMV serostatus. In the study, around 150 TCR beta chains were listed as associated with cytomegalovirus. Presence/absence analyses assumed roughly uniform sequencing depth across donors, an assumption that may not hold.

The cohort comprised under 700 healthy bone marrow donors. Cohort members were all nominally healthy when sampled, although unrecorded immune exposures were likely present. The donor was CMV seronegative and belonged to the group of 380 or so seronegative cohort members. A peripheral blood sample was collected from each donor, and TCR beta sequencing was performed on peripheral blood mononuclear cells. The Qiagen DNeasy Blood Extraction Kit was used to extract genomic DNA from the blood cell samples. The germline ends are 19 bases apart after V is trimmed by 0 bases and J by 3 bases. The germline V gene (reference sequence) gives CDR1 as LNHNV and CDR2 as YYDKDF. The CDR3, from cysteine to phenylalanine, totals 18 residues. Only CDR3 DNA is held: 54 bases, read in frame from base 1. This clone was found a few times. Its antigen target is currently unknown. Per-base quality was not reported, and no clone a single base away is much larger than it.

Sequencing was carried out using PBMCs. The origin of this receptor is a woman aged 30 to 39 in good health and CMV-seronegative. This chain joins TRBV15 to TRBJ2-3; a tentative D match to TRBD1 spans 6 bases. The bases are TGTGCCACCAGCAGAGATCAAAAGCACAGGGTAAAGACAGATACGCAGTATTTT. This encodes CATSRDQKHRVKTDTQYF.